This T cell receptor (beta chain) was found in a study of cytomegalovirus exposure and HLA in healthy donors. PCR was performed using 60 Vbeta and 13 Jbeta primers. The data were produced by immunoSEQ multiplex PCR, yet TCRdb's version contains in-frame clones alone and is incomplete. The table lists some 150,000 clones, 80% of them singletons. A word on this clone: What it binds is not known.

Study-wide results and caveats: When analyzed later, a missense DCLRE1C variant was found to be linked to TCR beta V- and J-gene trimming. Earlier findings revealed that most TCR beta V segments proved productive either about 90% or about 30% of the time.

From germline, CDR1 is SQVTM and CDR2 ANQGSEA. The CDR3 extends over 13 amino acids. V lost 5 bases and J lost 11; bases outside the gene matches: 4. This TCR was recovered from a man in his forties or fifties in good health and CMV-seronegative. V usage is TRBV29-1 and J usage is TRBJ2-1; 15 bases align to TRBD2. The sample consisted of PBMCs. The CDR3 DNA follows: TGCAGCGTTATGGGACTAGCGGGAGGACAGCAGTTCTTC. Residues: CSVMGLAGGQQFF.